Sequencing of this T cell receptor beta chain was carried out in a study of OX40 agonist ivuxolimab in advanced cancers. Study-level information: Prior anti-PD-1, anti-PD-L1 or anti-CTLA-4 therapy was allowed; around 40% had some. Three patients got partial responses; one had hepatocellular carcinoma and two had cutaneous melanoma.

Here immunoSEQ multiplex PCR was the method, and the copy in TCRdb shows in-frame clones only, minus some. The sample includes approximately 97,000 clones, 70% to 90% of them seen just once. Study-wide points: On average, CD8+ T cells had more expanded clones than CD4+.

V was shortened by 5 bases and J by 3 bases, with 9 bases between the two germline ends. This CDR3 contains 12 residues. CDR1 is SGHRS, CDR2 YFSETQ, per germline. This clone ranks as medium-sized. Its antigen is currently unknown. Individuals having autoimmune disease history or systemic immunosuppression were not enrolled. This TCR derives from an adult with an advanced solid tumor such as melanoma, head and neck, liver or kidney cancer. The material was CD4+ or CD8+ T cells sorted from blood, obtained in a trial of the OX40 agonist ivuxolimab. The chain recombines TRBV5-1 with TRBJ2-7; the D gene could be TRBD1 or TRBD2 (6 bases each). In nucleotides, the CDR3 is TGCGCCAGCAGGAGGGGGGACTACGAGCAGTACTTC. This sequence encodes CASRRGDYEQYF.